The next 28 T cell receptor beta chains were all read from a single sample in a study of blood T cell repertoires in COVID-19. The table came from immunoSEQ multiplex PCR; TCRdb's copy has only in-frame clones and leaves some out. The table has about 250,000 clones, about 91% seen once; the top ten hold approximately 5%. Sequenced input: peripheral blood. These receptors originate from a woman aged 40 to 50 who had recovered from COVID-19.

The CDR3 region is CASSRQTGDYNEQFF. The CDR3 DNA follows: TGTGCCAGTAGTAGACAGACAGGGGACTACAATGAGCAGTTCTTC. J is TRBJ2-1 and V is TRBV19, with 8 bases matching TRBD1. V trimming: 4 bases; J trimming: 3 bases; junction bases outside the gene matches: 5. The CDR3 spans 15 residues. Germline CDR1 LNHDA, CDR2 SQIVND (reference sequence).

This chain uses TRBV5-1 with TRBJ1-1; possibly TRBD1 for D (6 bases). Germline V gene data show CDR1 as SGHRS and CDR2 as YFSETQ. The CDR3 is 15 residues long. The V and J ends lost 1 base and 3 bases respectively, with 13 bases between them. CDR3 region: CASSLLGARHTEAFF. The CDR3 coding sequence is TGCGCCAGCAGCTTGTTGGGGGCTAGGCACACTGAAGCTTTCTTT.

The chain combines TRBV7-9 with TRBJ2-3; maybe TRBD1 (7 bases). Between the trimmed V and J ends, which lost 5 bases and 1 base, there was a span of 16 bases. From germline, CDR1 is SEHNR and CDR2 FQNEAQ (reference sequence). The CDR3 consists of 16 residues. Here the CDR3 DNA reads TGTGCCAGCAGCCCCCCGGAGGGGGCGGGCACAGATACGCAGTATTTT. As protein: CASSPPEGAGTDTQYF.

The chain couples TRBV18 to TRBJ1-4; TRBD1 agrees at 7 bases. The germline gives CDR1 KGHSH, CDR2 LQKENI. CDR3 length equals 15 residues. V gave up 5 bases and J gave up 5 bases; unmatched junction bases: 8. The CDR3 coding sequence is TGTGCCAGCTCAAATGAACAGGGGTGGAATGAAAAACTGTTTTTT. Its protein is CASSNEQGWNEKLFF.

The chain employs TRBV3-1 (or the pseudogene TRBV3-2) and TRBJ1-5; tentatively, D is TRBD1 (6 bases). In germline, CDR1 is LGHDT, CDR2 YNNKEL (reference sequence). This CDR3 contains 13 residues. V was cut by 4 bases and J by 7 bases, with 11 bases left in between. CDR3 residues: CASSLRQDQPQHF. In DNA form, the CDR3 reads TGTGCCAGCAGCCTGAGACAGGACCAGCCCCAGCATTTT.

CDR3 in amino acids: CASRKSRDRDGNTIYF. For the CDR3, the DNA is TGTGCCAGCAGAAAAAGCCGGGACAGAGACGGAAACACCATATATTTT. The rearrangement joins TRBV2 to TRBJ1-3, with 7 bases that match TRBD1. With V trimmed by 6 bases and J by 4 bases, 12 bases remained unmatched. CDR1 and CDR2 (germline): SNHLY, FYNNEI. The CDR3 contains 16 residues.

The chain joins TRBV24-1 to TRBJ2-1; 11 nucleotides match TRBD1. V shed 5 bases, J shed 6 bases, and the junction held 11 bases outside the gene matches. Per the germline V gene, CDR1 is KGHDR and CDR2 is SFDVKD. The CDR3 has 17 amino acids. The CDR3 sequence: CATSAGTGTGGINEQFF. The CDR3 DNA reads TGTGCCACCAGTGCCGGAACCGGGACAGGGGGAATCAATGAGCAGTTCTTC.

The rearrangement joins TRBV6-5 to TRBJ2-7, with TRBD1 as a possible D gene (6 bases). CDR3 length: 16 amino acids. Between the trimmed V and J ends, which lost 0 bases and 2 bases, there was a span of 14 bases. The V gene's germline CDR1 is MNHEY and CDR2 SVGAGI. In DNA, the CDR3 is TGTGCCAGCAGTTACTCGTCTGCGACAGGCCCCTACGAGCAGTACGTC. It is translated as CASSYSSATGPYEQYV.

This sequence joins TRBV19 and TRBJ1-5; D is perhaps TRBD1 (5 bases). This CDR3 has 13 amino acids. V shed 6 bases and J shed 5 bases, with 11 bases lying between them. Germline-derived CDR1 and CDR2 are LNHDA and SQIVND (reference sequence). CDR3 bases: TGTGCCAGTAGCACCCAGGGCGATCAGCCCCAGCATTTT. Amino acids: CASSTQGDQPQHF.

The V gene is TRBV24-1, the J gene TRBJ2-5; D possibly corresponds to TRBD1 (6 bases). Trimming shortened V by 3 bases and J by 4 bases, and 14 bases separated the two germline ends. Germline V lookup: CDR1 KGHDR, CDR2 SFDVKD. This CDR3 spans 15 amino acids. The CDR3 protein is CATSDMAGAVETQYF. CDR3 coding DNA: TGTGCCACCAGTGATATGGCAGGGGCGGTAGAGACCCAGTACTTC.

J is TRBJ2-7 and V is TRBV5-1; 7 bases agree with TRBD1. This CDR3 spans 13 amino acids. Germline values: CDR1 SGHRS, CDR2 YFSETQ. With V trimmed by 1 base and J by 2 bases, 0 bases remained unmatched. The CDR3 bases are TGCGCCAGCAGCTTGAGGGGGCCCTACGAGCAGTACTTC. This gives the protein CASSLRGPYEQYF.

The V gene is TRBV5-4, the J gene TRBJ2-3; 9 bases match TRBD2. CDR3 length equals 18 residues. The V and J ends lost 1 base and 4 bases, in that order; junction bases with no gene match: 13. Germline CDR1 SGHNT, CDR2 YYREEE (reference sequence). The CDR3 bases are TGTGCCAGCAGCTTGCGCGGAGGCACTAGCGGGTCCGCAGATACGCAGTATTTT. Its translation: CASSLRGGTSGSADTQYF.

The chain carries TRBV3-1 (or the pseudogene TRBV3-2) and TRBJ1-4; a possible D gene is TRBD1 (5 bases). The CDR3 length is 14 residues. V lost 1 base and J 8 bases, leaving 11 bases between the germline ends. Germline V gene lookup returns CDR1 LGHDT and CDR2 YNNKEL (reference sequence). The CDR3 is CASSQAWGNEKLFF. The CDR3 DNA sequence: TGTGCCAGCAGCCAAGCGTGGGGCAACGAAAAACTGTTTTTT.

The chain links TRBV19 to TRBJ1-1; D is undetermined. In germline, CDR1 is LNHDA, CDR2 SQIVND (reference sequence). The CDR3 is made up of 13 amino acids. V lost 5 bases to trimming and J lost 4 bases, with 11 bases between them. This chain's CDR3 is CASSFNPGTEAFF. The CDR3 nucleotides read TGTGCCAGTAGTTTCAACCCGGGCACTGAAGCTTTCTTT.

The chain recombines TRBV11-2 with TRBJ2-5; 12 positions match TRBD2. V was clipped by 6 bases and J by 7 bases; unmatched bases: 15. CDR3 length equals 17 residues. Germline V CDR1 and CDR2: SGHAT, FQNNGV. CDR3 sequence reads: CASRVNLPGLAGGTQYF. The CDR3 DNA reads TGTGCCAGCAGAGTAAACCTCCCGGGACTAGCGGGTGGGACCCAGTACTTC.

The CDR3 is CATSSAGGGQPQHF. The CDR3 bases are TGTGCCACCTCCTCAGCCGGCGGGGGTCAGCCCCAGCATTTT. The V gene is TRBV10-3, the J gene TRBJ1-5; possibly TRBD1 for D (5 bases). Germline CDR1 ENHRY, CDR2 SYGVKD. This CDR3 contains 14 residues. V was clipped by 10 bases and J by 6 bases, with 19 bases between them.

CDR3 residues: CASSLGQAHEKLFF. The DNA of the CDR3 is TGCGCCAGCAGCTTGGGGCAGGCCCATGAAAAACTGTTTTTT. The V and J genes are TRBV5-1 and TRBJ1-4; D is unresolved. From germline, CDR1 is SGHRS and CDR2 YFSETQ. This CDR3 is 14 amino acids long. Trimming took 0 bases from V and 6 from J, leaving 9 bases between them.

This clone was seen a single time. This chain uses TRBV13 with TRBJ1-1, with 7 nucleotides matching TRBD1. This CDR3 is 17 amino acids long. V shed 1 base and J 0 bases; nucleotides not matched to a gene: 8. CDR1 and CDR2 from the germline V gene are PRHDT and FYEKMQ (reference sequence). The CDR3 is CASSLEGQGVMNTEAFF. The CDR3 DNA reads as TGTGCCAGCAGCTTAGAGGGGCAGGGGGTAATGAACACTGAAGCTTTCTTT. Complete variable domain (other parts from reference TRBV13 and TRBJ1-1): AAGVIQSPRHLIKEKRETATLKCYPIPRHDTVYWYQQGPGQDPQFLISFYEKMQSDKGSIPDRFSAQQFSDYHSELNMSSLELGDSALYFCASSLEGQGVMNTEAFFGQGTRLTVV.

V and J are TRBV15 and TRBJ1-2; possible D gene TRBD1, 6 bases. This CDR3 spans 14 amino acids. V lost 3 bases and J 4 bases, leaving 12 bases between the germline ends. Per the germline V gene, CDR1 is LNHNV and CDR2 is YYDKDF (reference sequence). CDR3 in DNA: TGTGCCACCAGCAGCTCCGGGACAATCTATGGCTACACCTTC. Its protein product is CATSSSGTIYGYTF.

V is TRBV6-5 and J is TRBJ1-2; perhaps TRBD1 as D (5 bases). Trimming shortened V by 6 bases and J by 4 bases, and 9 bases separated the two germline ends. This CDR3 is built from 12 residues. Germline loops: CDR1 MNHEY, CDR2 SVGAGI. The CDR3 coding sequence is TGTGCCAGCAGGATTCAGGGCTATGGCTACACCTTC. Amino acids: CASRIQGYGYTF.

The chain couples TRBV14 to TRBJ2-3; 7 bases agree with TRBD1. Unmatched junction bases numbered 14, after V lost 2 bases and J lost 6 bases. The CDR3 covers 17 residues. From germline, CDR1 is SGHDN and CDR2 FVKESK. In DNA form, the CDR3 reads TGTGCCAGCAGCCAAAGCCCAAAGACAGGGCGGTGGGATACGCAGTATTTT. Amino acids: CASSQSPKTGRWDTQYF.

The chain uses TRBV28 and TRBJ1-1; 7 nucleotides align to TRBD1. The trim removed 3 bases at V and 9 bases at J, leaving 10 bases unmatched. The CDR3 loop spans 14 amino acids. Germline V gene sequence: CDR1 MDHEN, CDR2 SYDVKM. The CDR3 here is CASSFQGGYLQAFF. DNA for the CDR3: TGTGCCAGCAGTTTCCAGGGGGGATACCTTCAAGCTTTCTTT. Filled out from reference TRBV28 and TRBJ1-1, the complete variable domain reads DVKVTQSSRYLVKRTGEKVFLECVQDMDHENMFWYRQDPGLGLRLIYFSYDVKMKEKGDIPEGYSVSREKKERFSLILESASTNQTSMYLCASSFQGGYLQAFFGQGTRLTVV.

The chain is built from TRBV5-1 and TRBJ1-6; D perhaps matches TRBD1 (6 bases). V lost 0 bases and J 0 bases, leaving 13 bases between the germline ends. The CDR3 has 18 residues. CDR1 is SGHRS and CDR2 is YFSETQ in the germline V gene. CDR3 region: CASSLEGGPSSYNSPLHF. CDR3 bases: TGCGCCAGCAGCTTGGAAGGGGGTCCCAGCTCCTATAATTCACCCCTCCACTTT.

This chain connects TRBV19 to TRBJ1-5, with D possibly TRBD1 on 6 matching bases. CDR1 LNHDA and CDR2 SQIVND come from the germline V gene (reference sequence). The CDR3 is made up of 15 amino acids. V dropped 7 bases and J dropped 3 bases, with 16 bases sitting between them. This CDR3 reads CASTLSTGNNQPQHF. The CDR3 DNA reads as TGTGCCAGTACCCTTTCTACAGGGAACAATCAGCCCCAGCATTTT.

The V call is TRBV29-1, the J call TRBJ1-1; 8 bases agree with TRBD1. The CDR3 consists of 12 residues. From germline, CDR1 is SQVTM and CDR2 ANQGSEA. V shed 5 bases, J shed 8 bases, and the junction held 7 bases outside the gene matches. The CDR3 DNA reads as TGCAGCGTTCGATGGAGGACAGGGGAAGCTTTCTTT. Protein sequence: CSVRWRTGEAFF.

This rearrangement joins TRBV28 to TRBJ2-5; 7 nucleotides match TRBD1. The CDR3 length is 15 residues. Germline CDR1 MDHEN, CDR2 SYDVKM. V lost 6 bases to trimming and J lost 2 bases; unmatched junction nucleotides: 9. CDR3 in amino acids: CASSPIKGQQETQYF. In DNA, the CDR3 is TGTGCCAGCAGCCCAATCAAGGGACAGCAAGAGACCCAGTACTTC. Full variable domain (remainder filled in from reference TRBV28 and TRBJ2-5): DVKVTQSSRYLVKRTGEKVFLECVQDMDHENMFWYRQDPGLGLRLIYFSYDVKMKEKGDIPEGYSVSREKKERFSLILESASTNQTSMYLCASSPIKGQQETQYFGPGTRLLVL.

The genes are TRBV5-8 and TRBJ1-2; maybe TRBD1 (5 bases). Trimming took off 7 bases at V and 4 bases at J, with 17 bases between the two ends. The CDR3 consists of 14 residues. In germline, CDR1 is SGHTS, CDR2 YDEGEE. The DNA for the CDR3 is TGTGCCAGCGGGACTTCGGGTAGGGCCTATGGCTACACCTTC. Translation: CASGTSGRAYGYTF.

This clone was seen just once. This chain links TRBV5-1 with TRBJ2-1; 9 positions agree with TRBD2. The CDR3 extends over 13 amino acids. CDR1 is SGHRS and CDR2 is YFSETQ in the germline V gene. V was clipped by 6 bases and J by 7 bases; unmatched bases: 5. CDR3 DNA: TGCGCCAGCATGGCGGGAGGGGTAAATGAGCAGTTCTTC. Translation: CASMAGGVNEQFF.